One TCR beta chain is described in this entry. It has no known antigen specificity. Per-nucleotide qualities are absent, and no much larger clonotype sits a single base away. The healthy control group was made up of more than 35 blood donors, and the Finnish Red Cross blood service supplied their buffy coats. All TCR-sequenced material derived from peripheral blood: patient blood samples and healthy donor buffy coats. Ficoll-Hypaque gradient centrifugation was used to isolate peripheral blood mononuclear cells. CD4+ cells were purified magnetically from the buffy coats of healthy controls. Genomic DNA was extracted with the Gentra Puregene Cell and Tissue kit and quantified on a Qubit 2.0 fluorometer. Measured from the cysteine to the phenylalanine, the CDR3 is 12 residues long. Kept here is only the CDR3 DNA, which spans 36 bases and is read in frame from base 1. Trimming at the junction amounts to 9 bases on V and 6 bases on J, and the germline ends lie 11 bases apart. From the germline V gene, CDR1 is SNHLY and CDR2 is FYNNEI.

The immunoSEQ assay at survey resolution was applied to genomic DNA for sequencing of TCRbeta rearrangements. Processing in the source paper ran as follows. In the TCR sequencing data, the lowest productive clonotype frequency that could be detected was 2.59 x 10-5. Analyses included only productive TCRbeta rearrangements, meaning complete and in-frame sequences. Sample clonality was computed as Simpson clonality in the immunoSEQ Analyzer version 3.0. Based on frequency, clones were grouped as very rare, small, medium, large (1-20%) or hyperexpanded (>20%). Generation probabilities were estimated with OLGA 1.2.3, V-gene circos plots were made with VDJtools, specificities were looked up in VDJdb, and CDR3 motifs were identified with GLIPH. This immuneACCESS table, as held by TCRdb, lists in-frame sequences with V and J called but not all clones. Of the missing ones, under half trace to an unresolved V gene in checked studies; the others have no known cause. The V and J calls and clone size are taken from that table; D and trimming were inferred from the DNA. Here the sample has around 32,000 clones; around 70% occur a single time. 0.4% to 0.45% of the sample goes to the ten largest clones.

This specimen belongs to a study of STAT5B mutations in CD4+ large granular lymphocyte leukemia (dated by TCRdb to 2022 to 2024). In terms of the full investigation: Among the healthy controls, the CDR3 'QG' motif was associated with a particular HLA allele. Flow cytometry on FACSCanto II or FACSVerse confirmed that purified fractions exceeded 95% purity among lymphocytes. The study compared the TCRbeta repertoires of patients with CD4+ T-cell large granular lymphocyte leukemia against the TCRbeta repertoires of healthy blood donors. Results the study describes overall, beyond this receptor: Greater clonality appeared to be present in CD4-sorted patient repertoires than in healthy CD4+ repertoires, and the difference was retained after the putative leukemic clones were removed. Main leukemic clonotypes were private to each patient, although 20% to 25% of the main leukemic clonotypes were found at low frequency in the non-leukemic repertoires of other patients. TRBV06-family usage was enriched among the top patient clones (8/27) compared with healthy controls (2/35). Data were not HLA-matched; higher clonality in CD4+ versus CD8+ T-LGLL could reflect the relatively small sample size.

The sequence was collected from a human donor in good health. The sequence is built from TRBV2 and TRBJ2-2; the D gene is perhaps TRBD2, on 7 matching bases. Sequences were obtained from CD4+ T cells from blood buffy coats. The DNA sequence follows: TGTGCCAGGGGGGGGCCCCCCGGGGAGCTGTTTTTT. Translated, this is CARGGPPGELFF.